The 24 T cell receptor delta chains below come from one sample, sequenced in a study of gamma-delta T cells after stem cell transplantation. TCRdb reapplied CATT to the RT-PCR reads. Here the sample spans thousands of delta-chain clones, about 14% being singletons. The sample comprised gamma-delta T cells. Receptors originate from a human donor. It is not recorded whose cells these are; they may come from a transplant donor.

This clone was observed a handful of times. J is TRDJ2 and V is TRDV1; 10 bases agree with TRDD3. This CDR3 comprises 21 residues. With V trimmed by 7 bases and J by 0 bases, 20 bases remained unmatched. Germline V gene lookup returns CDR1 TSWWSYY and CDR2 QGS. Here the CDR3 reads CALAPHPLSWGIGALTAQLFF. As DNA, the CDR3 is TGTGCTCTTGCCCCCCATCCCCTTAGCTGGGGGATAGGTGCTTTGACAGCACAACTCTTCTTT.

Note on this clone: This may stem from a read error, because a much larger clone lies one nucleotide away. J is TRDJ3 and V is TRDV2; 9 nucleotides align to TRDD3. This CDR3 is built from 17 residues. Per germline, CDR1 GEAIGNYY and CDR2 EKD. Here the CDR3 DNA reads TGTGCCTGTGACCGCATTCCGGGGATACGGGACGCCCGACAGATGTTTTTC. Amino acid sequence: CACDRIPGIRDARQMFF.

This clone came up a few times. This sequence joins TRDV1 and TRDJ1, with 8 bases aligning to TRDD2. CDR3 length: 19 residues. Losses at the gene ends were 1 base for V and 7 bases for J; bases not matched to a gene: 20. Germline V gene sequence: CDR1 TSWWSYY, CDR2 QGS. The CDR3 reads CALGEQDGLPTFMCGKLIF. The CDR3 region has the DNA TGTGCTCTTGGGGAACAAGACGGGCTTCCTACTTTCATGTGCGGTAAACTCATCTTT.

The sample holds one count of this clone. A far more abundant clone sits one base away, making this likely a read error. DNA for the CDR3: TGTGCCTGTGACACGGAGAGTGGGGAAACTTTGACAGCACAACTCTTCTTT. It encodes CACDTESGETLTAQLFF. V is TRDV2 and J is TRDJ2, with TRDD3 as a possible D gene (5 bases). CDR3 length: 17 residues. Germline lookup yields CDR1 GEAIGNYY and CDR2 EKD. The germline V and J ends were trimmed by 1 base and 0 bases, with 14 bases remaining between them.

In this sample, this clone turned up a few times. One end of the junction varies from germline; a read error may be responsible. Distinct nucleotide sequences in the sample also encode this CDR3. The genes are TRDV1 and TRDJ1; perhaps TRDD3 as D (6 bases). The CDR3 runs to 15 residues. CDR1 TSWWSYY and CDR2 QGS come from the germline V gene. The CDR3 bases are TGCGCTCTTGGGGAGGGCCCTGGGGACACCGATAAACTCATCTTT. Its translation is CALGEGPGDTDKLIF.

This clone came up a few times. It may be a read error: a sequence one base away is much more abundant. This CDR3 is also generated by other DNA sequences in the sample. This chain uses TRDV2 with TRDJ3; TRDD3 aligns across 9 bases. CDR1 is GEAIGNYY, CDR2 EKD, per germline. The CDR3 runs to 20 residues. The CDR3 loop reads CACDKVLGDPSSWDTRQMFF. In DNA form, the CDR3 reads TGTGCCTGTGACAAAGTACTGGGGGACCCTAGCTCCTGGGACACTCGACAGATGTTTTTC.

The gene calls are TRDV1 and TRDJ1, with a tentative D call TRDD3 (5 bases). The CDR3 spans 22 residues. The germline gives CDR1 TSWWSYY, CDR2 QGS. V shed 0 bases and J shed 0 bases, with 29 bases lying between them. The CDR3 protein is CALGELILVRFRDRTYTDKLIF. The CDR3 DNA reads as TGTGCTCTTGGGGAACTAATACTTGTCCGTTTTAGGGATCGGACGTACACCGATAAACTCATCTTT.

By proportion, this clone is medium-sized. The chain couples TRDV1 to TRDJ1; D may be TRDD2 or TRDD3 (5 bases each). V lost 0 bases, J lost 2 bases, and 16 bases lay in between. CDR1 and CDR2 (germline): TSWWSYY, QGS. The CDR3 covers 17 residues. The CDR3 here is CALGELVPSDRTDKLIF. In nucleotides, the CDR3 is TGTGCTCTTGGGGAACTAGTTCCTTCGGATAGAACCGATAAACTCATCTTT.

This clone was recorded a few times. One base away lies a much larger clone, so this may be a sequencing read error. This sequence joins TRDV2 and TRDJ3; 8 bases fit TRDD3. In germline, CDR1 is GEAIGNYY, CDR2 EKD. The ends lost 3 bases at V and 2 bases at J; junction bases unmatched: 11. The CDR3 runs 19 residues. The CDR3 reads CACDLLGAQSPWDTRQMFF. CDR3 nucleotide sequence: TGTGCCTGTGACCTACTGGGGGCTCAAAGCCCCTGGGACACCCGACAGATGTTTTTC.

V usage is TRDV3 and J usage is TRDJ1; the D gene is possibly TRDD3 (6 bases). Germline-derived CDR1 and CDR2 are TVYSNPD and GDNSRS (reference sequence). V shed 0 bases and J shed 8 bases, with 25 bases lying between them. CDR3 length: 16 amino acids. This chain's CDR3 is CAFSCPNWDLRLKLIF. CDR3 in DNA: TGTGCCTTTAGTTGTCCGAACTGGGACCTTAGGCTAAAACTCATCTTT.

This chain joins TRDV1 and TRDJ1; D gene uncertain. V was trimmed by 0 bases and J by 1 base, leaving 12 bases between them. The germline gives CDR1 TSWWSYY, CDR2 QGS. CDR3 length equals 16 residues. The CDR3 DNA reads as TGTGCTCTTGGGGAACTAAAGGTCGGGTTCACCGATAAACTCATCTTT. Its translation is CALGELKVGFTDKLIF.

This clone was found a few times. A read error may be the cause here, since a much bigger clone is one base away. This chain links TRDV2 with TRDJ1; TRDD3 agrees at 11 bases. Germline V CDR1 and CDR2: GEAIGNYY, EKD. The trim removed 5 bases at V and 5 bases at J, leaving 6 bases unmatched. The CDR3 has 14 amino acids. The CDR3 region has the DNA TGTGCCTGTGGCAACTGGGGGATAACTGATAAACTCATCTTT. Its translation: CACGNWGITDKLIF.

Of note for this clone: Other DNA sequences in this sample translate to the same CDR3. The chain combines TRDV1 with TRDJ1, with 10 bases aligning to TRDD3. Germline V gene lookup returns CDR1 TSWWSYY and CDR2 QGS. J gave up 0 bases and V 3 bases, and 16 bases lay outside the gene matches. CDR3 length: 20 residues. The CDR3 sequence: CALGEISKGYWGMDTDKLIF. The CDR3 DNA is TGTGCTCTTGGGGAGATTAGTAAGGGATACTGGGGGATGGACACCGATAAACTCATCTTT.

This chain links TRDV1 with TRDJ1; TRDD3 matches at 11 bases. The CDR3 runs to 27 residues. Germline V gene lookup returns CDR1 TSWWSYY and CDR2 QGS. V was pared by 5 bases and J by 1 base, with 39 bases of the junction left unmatched. CDR3 DNA sequence: TGTGCTCTTGGGTCCGCGGATGCCATCTCAATGGCCTGGGGGATACCTCCCCCCTACAATTTCACCGATAAACTCATCTTT. This sequence encodes CALGSADAISMAWGIPPPYNFTDKLIF.

This clone has a count of ten or more. This chain joins TRDV1 and TRDJ1; no clear D gene. This CDR3 comprises 23 residues. The V and J ends lost 0 bases and 0 bases respectively, with 32 bases between them. Germline CDR1 and CDR2: TSWWSYY and QGS. DNA for the CDR3: TGTGCTCTTGGGGAACTATCGGTGTACGATGGCCCGAGCGGGCCAAAATACACCGATAAACTCATCTTT. Translating it yields CALGELSVYDGPSGPKYTDKLIF.

As regards this clone: The likely explanation is a read error, given a far larger clone one base away. The same CDR3 arises from other DNA sequences in this sample as well. The J gene is TRDJ3, the V gene TRDV2; TRDD3 matches 13 bases. The CDR3 totals 20 residues. From germline, CDR1 is GEAIGNYY and CDR2 EKD. This CDR3 reads CACDGILGDTREWDTRQMFF. The CDR3 nucleotides read TGTGCCTGTGACGGCATACTGGGGGATACGCGAGAGTGGGACACCCGCCAGATGTTTTTC.

This clone is medium-sized (0.01 to 0.1%) within its sample. The V gene is TRDV3, the J gene TRDJ1, with 8 bases identical to TRDD3. The CDR3 extends over 17 amino acids. From germline, CDR1 is TVYSNPD and CDR2 GDNSRS (reference sequence). V lost 3 bases to trimming and J lost 6 bases; unmatched junction nucleotides: 21. The CDR3 region is CALPKRVGDFGRHKLIF. The CDR3 DNA follows: TGTGCCTTGCCCAAGAGAGTGGGGGATTTCGGGCGGCATAAACTCATCTTT.

By share, this clone ranks as medium-sized. This same CDR3 is encoded by further DNA sequences in the sample. The J gene is TRDJ1, the V gene TRDV3, with D possibly TRDD3 on 6 matching bases. The CDR3 consists of 14 residues. Between the trimmed V and J ends, which lost 5 bases and 0 bases, there was a span of 16 bases. Germline CDR1 is TVYSNPD and CDR2 is GDNSRS (reference sequence). CDR3 in amino acids: CALGTGRYTDKLIF. CDR3 nucleotides: TGTGCCCTAGGTACTGGGCGGTACACCGATAAACTCATCTTT. The full variable domain, rest sourced from reference TRDV3 and TRDJ1, is CDKVTQSSPDQTVASGSEVVLLCTYDTVYSNPDLFWYRIRPDYSFQFVFYGDNSRSEGADFTQGRFSVKHILTQKAFHLVISPVRTEDSATYYCALGTGRYTDKLIFGKGTRVTVEP.

This clone has a handful of counts. The V and J genes are TRDV1 and TRDJ1; TRDD3 aligns across 10 bases. Germline V gene data show CDR1 as TSWWSYY and CDR2 as QGS. The J segment lost 0 bases and the V segment lost 0 bases, leaving 16 bases of the junction unmatched. The CDR3 consists of 21 residues. The CDR3 here is CALGELRHSPLTGGYTDKLIF. Written as DNA, the CDR3 is TGTGCTCTTGGGGAACTGAGGCATTCCCCACTTACTGGGGGATACACCGATAAACTCATCTTT.

This clone was seen only a few times. One end of the junction varies from germline; a read error may be responsible. The genes are TRDV1 and TRDJ3; maybe TRDD3 (6 bases). CDR1 is TSWWSYY, CDR2 QGS, per germline. The CDR3 extends over 20 amino acids. The CDR3 protein is CALGKGELLPPAWDTRQMFF. The DNA of the CDR3 is TGTGCTCTTGGGAAGGGGGAGCTACTACCCCCCGCCTGGGACACCCGACAAATGTTTTTC.

This clone is judged large. Additional DNA sequences in this sample encode the identical CDR3. This chain connects TRDV2 to TRDJ3; 11 bases are a match to TRDD3. The germline V gene has CDR1 GEAIGNYY and CDR2 EKD. The CDR3 sequence is 15 residues long. The V segment lost 3 bases and the J segment 7 bases; nucleotides outside the gene matches: 1. The CDR3 region has the DNA TGTGCCTGTGACTGGGGGATACGTGACACCCGACAGATGTTTTTC. Translated, it gives CACDWGIRDTRQMFF.

This clone has just a few counts. The TCRdb protein, from a much larger clone, departs from this DNA's translation at residue 5, likely by read error; the protein shown derives from the DNA. The CDR3 nucleotides are TGTGCCTCCCCCAGGTACTCCTCCGAGGATACCGATAAACTCATCTTT. Translated: CASPRYSSEDTDKLIF. J is TRDJ1 and V is TRDV3; D gene uncertain. The germline CDR1 and CDR2 sequences are TVYSNPD and GDNSRS (reference sequence). Trimming stripped 4 bases from V and 2 bases from J, with 23 bases between. This CDR3 has 16 amino acids.

CDR3 sequence: CACDTYWGIRSSWDTRQMFF. CDR3 DNA sequence: TGTGCCTGTGACACGTACTGGGGGATACGGAGCTCCTGGGACACCCGACAGATGTTTTTC. The chain combines TRDV2 with TRDJ3, with 13 bases fitting TRDD3. CDR3 length: 20 amino acids. Germline V gene data show CDR1 as GEAIGNYY and CDR2 as EKD. The junction had 5 bases not matched to a gene; V was cut back by 1 base and J by 0 bases.

The V and J genes are TRDV2 and TRDJ1; 7 bases match TRDD3. Trimming at V came to 1 base and at J to 1 base, leaving 56 bases not matched to a gene. Looked up from germline, CDR1 is GEAIGNYY and CDR2 is EKD. The length of the CDR3 is 32 residues. The DNA of the CDR3 is TGTGCCTGTGACACGAGGCTTCTAGATATTCCACGAAGACACGAATATAGATGGAGAGGATACGCAATGAGGGGGACCACCGATAAACTCATCTTT. Its translation: CACDTRLLDIPRRHEYRWRGYAMRGTTDKLIF.